Given below is one T cell receptor (beta chain) in context. What it recognizes is unknown. Donors contributed one heparinised blood draw apiece, averaging roughly 0.12 L. The data derive from a study of beta chain features in type 1 diabetes. Study overall: The examined sorted cells totaled about 110 million across samples.

Sequenced material consisted of expressed TCRB transcripts (all of the isolated RNA was reverse transcribed). Read counts averaged approximately 3.5 million for samples of naive, central memory and regulatory T cells. Here immunoSEQ multiplex PCR was the method, and the copy in TCRdb shows in-frame clones only, minus some. Of 500,000 to 800,000 clones in the sample, under 15% were seen once. This CDR3 comprises 12 residues. In germline, CDR1 is SGHDT, CDR2 YYEEEE. The V and J ends lost 4 bases and 7 bases, in that order; junction bases with no gene match: 3. Notes on the study in general: Among all four CD4+ subsets, Type 1 diabetes patients had TCRB CDR3s that were moderately but significantly shorter. VDJ junctions from patients with type 1 diabetes contained fewer insertions and more deletions.

This chain joins TRBV5-6 and TRBJ2-3, with 7 bases aligning to TRBD1. The specimen sequenced was naive CD4+ T cells from blood. This TCR was sampled from a man aged 30 to 45 with type 1 diabetes. Here the CDR3 DNA reads TGTGCCAGCAGCCGGGACAGTCATACGCAGTATTTT. Translating it yields CASSRDSHTQYF.